The 5 T cell receptor beta chains below come from one sample, sequenced in a study of neurological immune-mediated disorders. TCRdb recomputed calls from the 5' RACE reads with MiXCR, one row per CDR3 protein. The sample lists around 53,000 distinct CDR3 sequences, approximately 4.4% occurring once. Source material: PBMCs. The receptors here all came from a man in his forties or fifties with multiple sclerosis.

The gene calls are TRBV20-1 and TRBJ2-7; possibly TRBD2 for D (5 bases). Deletions cut 7 bases from V and 5 bases from J, with 18 bases between. The germline CDR1 and CDR2 sequences are DFQATT and SNEGSKA (reference sequence). The CDR3 contains 13 residues. Written as DNA, the CDR3 is TGCAGTGTACAGAGGGCCTCTCCGAACGAGCAGTACTTC. Translated, it gives CSVQRASPNEQYF.

Ten or more counts support this clonotype. The V gene is TRBV20-1, the J gene TRBJ1-5; D is possibly TRBD1 (6 bases). V was shortened by 3 bases and J by 2 bases, with 11 bases between the two germline ends. CDR1 DFQATT and CDR2 SNEGSKA come from the germline V gene (reference sequence). This CDR3 contains 14 residues. The CDR3 protein is CSARESGGNQPQHF. CDR3 DNA sequence: TGCAGTGCTAGGGAATCAGGGGGCAATCAGCCCCAGCATTTT.

This clonotype was observed many times. J is TRBJ2-1 and V is TRBV5-6, with D possibly being TRBD2 (6 bases). The V gene lost 2 bases and the J gene lost 4 bases, with 13 bases spanning the gap. The CDR3 runs to 15 residues. CDR1 is SGHDT and CDR2 is YYEEEE in the germline V gene. In DNA form, the CDR3 reads TGTGCCAGCAGCTTATTCCCCCGGGGGTACAATGAGCAGTTCTTC. It codes for CASSLFPRGYNEQFF.

This clonotype was seen many times. The chain carries TRBV4-1 and TRBJ2-1; no firm D call. Trimming pared 1 base from V and 7 bases from J, leaving 5 bases between. Germline V gives CDR1 MGHRA, CDR2 YSYEKL. The CDR3 sequence is 12 residues long. The CDR3 DNA is TGCGCCAGCAGCCAAGGGGGTAATGAGCAGTTCTTC. Protein product: CASSQGGNEQFF.

This clonotype was found a few times. The V and J genes are TRBV28 and TRBJ2-7, with D unclear. Looked up from germline, CDR1 is MDHEN and CDR2 is SYDVKM. The CDR3 spans 13 residues. Trimming shortened V by 2 bases and J by 2 bases, and 7 bases separated the two germline ends. The CDR3 reads CASSLGQTYEQYF. CDR3 DNA: TGTGCCAGCAGTTTAGGGCAGACCTACGAGCAGTACTTC.